The rows below give T cell receptor beta chains drawn from one sample of a study of blood T cell repertoires in COVID-19. TCRdb's copy holds only in-frame clones and misses some; the assay was immunoSEQ multiplex PCR. The sample shows 330,000 or so clones, 87% of them seen only once. The material sequenced was PBMCs or T cells enriched from blood (not recorded which). These receptors were collected from a woman aged 25 to 45 who had recovered from COVID-19. Both conserved end residues are part of each CDR3. Fields, in order: J gene, V gene, CDR3 protein.

TRBJ1-2 TRBV2 CASSVQGPGYTF
TRBJ1-1 TRBV7-9 CASSTPGQSNTEAFF
TRBJ2-3 TRBV2 CASCPQGIAGERDTQYF
TRBJ1-2 TRBV10-3 CAINWAGRYNGYTF
TRBJ2-2 TRBV5-4 CASSEDRGYNTGELFF
TRBJ2-5 TRBV29-1 CSVTQGTETQYF
TRBJ1-1 TRBV7-3 CASSSREDTEAFF
TRBJ2-1 TRBV27 CASSLSGTSAFNEQFF
TRBJ2-1 TRBV11-2 CASSLPIETGQGYNEQFF
TRBJ1-1 TRBV7-8 CASSLQGARNTEAFF
TRBJ1-2 TRBV3-1/TRBV3-2 CASSRTGEGNGYTF
TRBJ2-3 TRBV2 CASSEQGPDTQYF
TRBJ2-7 TRBV3-1/TRBV3-2 CASSQWGQREDEQYF
TRBJ2-1 TRBV6-5 CASRDKRSYNEQFF
TRBJ1-3 TRBV7-8 CASSPVQAGNTIYF
TRBJ2-1 TRBV5-6 CASSSGTSGMNEQFF
TRBJ2-4 TRBV6-1 CASSEAPGENIQYF
TRBJ2-1 TRBV19 CASSRASGTHNEQFF
TRBJ1-5 TRBV4-2 CASSQGQGGPQHF
TRBJ1-5 TRBV18 CASSPRQGGQPQHF
TRBJ2-3 TRBV10-1 CASSDETENTDTQYF
TRBJ2-7 TRBV9 CASSIRDRAYEQYF